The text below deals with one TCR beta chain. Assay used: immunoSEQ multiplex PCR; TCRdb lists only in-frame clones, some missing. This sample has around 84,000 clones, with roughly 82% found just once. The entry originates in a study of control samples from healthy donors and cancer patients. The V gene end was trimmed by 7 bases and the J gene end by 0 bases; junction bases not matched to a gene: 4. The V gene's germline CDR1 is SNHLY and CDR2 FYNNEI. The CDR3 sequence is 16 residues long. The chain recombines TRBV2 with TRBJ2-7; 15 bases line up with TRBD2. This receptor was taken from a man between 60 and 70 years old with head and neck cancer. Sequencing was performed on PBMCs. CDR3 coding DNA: TGTGCCAGCACGGGGACTAGCGGGAGGTTCTCCTACGAGCAGTACTTC. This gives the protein CASTGTSGRFSYEQYF.